This record covers a single T cell receptor beta chain. Its antigen is still unknown. Only in-frame clones appear in the TCRdb table, and some are missing; sequencing was by immunoSEQ multiplex PCR. Of a few million clones in the sample, more than 85% were seen once. This sample is drawn from a study of shared clonotypes between healthy human individuals. Study-wide findings and caveats: In having few donors, the study represented limited genetic and exposure-history diversity. Read depth was anticipated to influence clonotype sharing among donors.

Sequenced: naive CD4+ T cells from PBMCs. As for subset: CD45RA+ positively selected. The receptor comes from a man aged 18 to 29 in good health. Some clones in this sample may be carry-over from other donors' samples.

As DNA, the CDR3 is TGTGCCAGTTCCCGGGCCCTCAAAAAGGGGGCTTTCTTT. It yields the protein CASSRALKKGAFF. V gene TRBV6-4 combines with J gene TRBJ1-1, with D perhaps TRBD1 (5 bases). This CDR3 has 13 residues. The germline V and J ends were trimmed by 9 bases and 11 bases, with 22 bases remaining between them. The germline V gene encodes CDR1 MRHNA and CDR2 SNTAGT.